This T cell receptor (beta chain) comes out of a study of T cell responses to AZD1222 COVID-19 vaccine. Note on this clone: Its antigen is undetermined.

The repertoire was sequenced with immunoSEQ multiplex PCR; TCRdb's copy has only in-frame clones and lacks some. The table includes about 200,000 clones, about 95% detected once. The CDR3 totals 13 residues. The germline V gene encodes CDR1 MNHEY and CDR2 SVGEGT. V was trimmed by 5 bases and J by 3 bases, leaving 9 bases between them. The study, taken as a whole, reports: Across the whole spike, CD4 TCRs peaked at regions 160-218 and 743-854. Clonal diversity may have been underestimated, and the donors were mostly white British, with more females than males. Breadth and depth of Spike-specific TCRs rose after two AZD1222 doses. Repertoire collection took place solely once the T cell response had peaked.

The sequencing here drew on peripheral blood, taken 28 days after the second dose of the MenACWY control vaccine. This sequence was found in an adult who received the MenACWY meningococcal vaccine as a control. The chain carries TRBV6-2 or TRBV6-3 and TRBJ2-3; D is undetermined. CDR3 protein: CASSHRATDTQYF. DNA of the CDR3: TGTGCCAGCAGTCACCGGGCTACAGATACGCAGTATTTT.